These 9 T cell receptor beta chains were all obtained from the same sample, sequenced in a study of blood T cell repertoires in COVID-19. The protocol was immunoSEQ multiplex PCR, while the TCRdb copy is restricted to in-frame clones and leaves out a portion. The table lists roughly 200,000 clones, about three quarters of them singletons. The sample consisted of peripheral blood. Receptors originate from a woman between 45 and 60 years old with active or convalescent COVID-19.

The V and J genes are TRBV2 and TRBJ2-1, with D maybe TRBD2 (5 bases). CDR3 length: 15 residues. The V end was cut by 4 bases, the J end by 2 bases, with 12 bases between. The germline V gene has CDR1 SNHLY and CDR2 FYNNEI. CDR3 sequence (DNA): TGTGCCAGCAGTGGTCTAGCCGGGCCCTACAATGAGCAGTTCTTC. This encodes CASSGLAGPYNEQFF.

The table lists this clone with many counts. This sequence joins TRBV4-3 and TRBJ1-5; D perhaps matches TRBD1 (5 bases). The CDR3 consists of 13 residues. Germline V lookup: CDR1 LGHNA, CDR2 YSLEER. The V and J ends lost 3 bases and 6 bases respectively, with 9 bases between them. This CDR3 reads CASSQKQGQPQHF. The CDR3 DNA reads TGCGCCAGCAGCCAGAAGCAGGGTCAGCCCCAGCATTTT.

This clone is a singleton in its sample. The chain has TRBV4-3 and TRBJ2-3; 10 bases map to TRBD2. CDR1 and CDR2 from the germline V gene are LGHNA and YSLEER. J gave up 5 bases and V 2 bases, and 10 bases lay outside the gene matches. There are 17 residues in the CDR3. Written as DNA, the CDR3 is TGCGCCAGCAGCCAATCCATCGGGGCTAGCGGGAGAGATACGCAGTATTTT. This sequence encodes CASSQSIGASGRDTQYF.

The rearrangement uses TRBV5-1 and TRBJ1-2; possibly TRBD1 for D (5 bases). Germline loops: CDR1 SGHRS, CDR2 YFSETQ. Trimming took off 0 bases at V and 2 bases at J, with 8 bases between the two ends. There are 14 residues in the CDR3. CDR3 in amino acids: CASSLGQRNYGYTF. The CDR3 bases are TGCGCCAGCAGCTTGGGACAGAGGAACTATGGCTACACCTTC.

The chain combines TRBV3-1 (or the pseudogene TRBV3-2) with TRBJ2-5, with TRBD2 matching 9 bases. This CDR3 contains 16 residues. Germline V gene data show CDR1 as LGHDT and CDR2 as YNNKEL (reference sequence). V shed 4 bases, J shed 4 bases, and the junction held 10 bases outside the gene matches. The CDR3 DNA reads TGTGCCAGCAGCCCCCGTGGTAGCGGGGGAGGAGAGACCCAGTACTTC. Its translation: CASSPRGSGGGETQYF.

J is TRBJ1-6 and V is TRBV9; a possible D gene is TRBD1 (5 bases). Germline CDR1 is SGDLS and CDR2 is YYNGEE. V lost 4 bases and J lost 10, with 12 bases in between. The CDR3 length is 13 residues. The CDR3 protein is CASSSRVGSPLHF. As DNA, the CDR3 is TGTGCCAGCAGCTCCAGGGTAGGCTCACCCCTCCACTTT.

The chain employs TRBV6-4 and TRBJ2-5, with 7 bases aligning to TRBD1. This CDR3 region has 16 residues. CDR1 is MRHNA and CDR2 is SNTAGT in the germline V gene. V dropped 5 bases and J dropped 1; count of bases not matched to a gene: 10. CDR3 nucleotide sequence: TGTGCCAGCAGTTCCGGGACAGAGATTCTCCAAGAGACCCAGTACTTC. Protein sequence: CASSSGTEILQETQYF.

DNA for the CDR3: TGTGCCTGGACGAGGGCGTCTAACTATGGCTACACCTTC. Encoded protein: CAWTRASNYGYTF. The chain employs TRBV30 and TRBJ1-2, with D uncertain. CDR3 length: 13 amino acids. Germline V gives CDR1 GTSNPN, CDR2 SVGIG (reference sequence). V lost 4 bases, J lost 0 bases, and 9 bases lay in between.

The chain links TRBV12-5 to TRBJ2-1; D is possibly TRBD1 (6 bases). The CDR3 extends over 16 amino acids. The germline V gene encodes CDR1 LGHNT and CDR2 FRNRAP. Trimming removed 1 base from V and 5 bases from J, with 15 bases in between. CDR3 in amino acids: CASGLARRGRDNEQFF. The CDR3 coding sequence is TGTGCTAGTGGTTTGGCCCGCAGGGGACGGGACAATGAGCAGTTCTTC.